A selection of T cell receptor beta chains follows, all from one sample in a study of radiotherapy plus CTLA-4 blockade in lung cancer. Using immunoSEQ multiplex PCR, the repertoire was profiled, and TCRdb retains in-frame clones only, with some absent. The table shows around 14,000 clones, with 72% occurring only once. The input for sequencing was peripheral blood, taken from a patient treated with radiotherapy plus ipilimumab. Receptors originate from a human donor with non-small cell lung cancer whose response to radiotherapy plus ipilimumab could not be evaluated. Each CDR3 is given with its conserved first and last residue. Each record gives: D gene, V gene, CDR3 length, J gene, clone size, CDR3 DNA, CDR3 protein. D genes are given only for firm matches. Clone size is not always given. Where it is, it says once, few, many or a class for expanded clones.

.	TRBV5-1	16	TRBJ2-3	.	TGCGCCAGCAGCTTGGTCGTCGGCCAGGGCACAGATACGCAGTATTTT	CASSLVVGQGTDTQYF
TRBD1	TRBV29-1	15	TRBJ1-4	.	TGCAGCGTCGGACAGGGGGCGACAACTAATGAAAAACTGTTTTTT	CSVGQGATTNEKLFF
.	TRBV6-1	12	TRBJ1-1	.	TGTGCCAGCAACAAGGGGGGGACTGAAGCTTTCTTT	CASNKGGTEAFF
TRBD1	TRBV9	17	TRBJ1-2	.	TGTGCCAGCAGCGTAGCAGGGACAGGGGGCGCGGTCTATGGCTACACCTTC	CASSVAGTGGAVYGYTF
TRBD1	TRBV7-2	17	TRBJ2-6	once	TGTGCCAGCAGCTCCCTACAGGGGTTGAGTGGGGCCAACGTCCTGACTTTC	CASSSLQGLSGANVLTF
.	TRBV6-6	15	TRBJ1-3	.	TGTGCCAGCAGTCAAACAGGCGGCTCTGGAAACACCATATATTTT	CASSQTGGSGNTIYF
TRBD2	TRBV2	17	TRBJ2-2	.	TGTGCCAGCAGGGGGGCAGCGGGGGCCGTGAACACCGGGGAGCTGTTTTTT	CASRGAAGAVNTGELFF
TRBD2	TRBV4-2	18	TRBJ2-5	.	TGTGCCAGCAGCCCTGCACCGGGACTAGCGGGGGGAGGAGAGACCCAGTACTTC	CASSPAPGLAGGGETQYF
TRBD2	TRBV6-4	16	TRBJ2-1	.	TGTGCCAGCAGTTGGACTAGCGGGTTACCTTACAATGAGCAGTTCTTC	CASSWTSGLPYNEQFF
TRBD2	TRBV19	16	TRBJ2-1	few	TGTGCCAGTAGGAGAACTAGCGGTAGCAGCGGCAATGAGCAGTTCTTC	CASRRTSGSSGNEQFF
.	TRBV6-5	14	TRBJ1-5	.	TGTGCCAGCAGTTACTCGAGTCTGCAGTCTCCGGGGCATTTT	CASSYSSLQSPGHF
.	TRBV18	13	TRBJ1-4	few	TGTGCCAGCTCCCGAGAGGCGGGTGAAAAACTGTTTTTT	CASSREAGEKLFF
.	TRBV7-2	17	TRBJ1-3	.	TGTGCCAGCAGCTTAGCGCCTCAGGGAAGCTCTGGAAACACCATATATTTT	CASSLAPQGSSGNTIYF
TRBD1	TRBV6-5	16	TRBJ1-2	.	TGTGCCAGCAGTTACTCGTACGACAGGGGGTACTATGGCTACACCTTC	CASSYSYDRGYYGYTF
TRBD1	TRBV7-2	13	TRBJ1-2	.	TGTGCCAGCAGCTCCGGGACAGTAGATGGCTACACCTTC	CASSSGTVDGYTF
.	TRBV19	14	TRBJ2-7	.	TGTGCCAGTAGTATCGCCCACAACTCCTACGAGCAGTACTTC	CASSIAHNSYEQYF
.	TRBV7-2	13	TRBJ2-5	once	TGTGCCAGCAGCTTACTTCGGGTACAGACCCAGTACTTC	CASSLLRVQTQYF
TRBD1	TRBV5-1	15	TRBJ1-6	.	TGCGCCAGCAGCCGTGCGGGACAGCGAGGTTCACCCCTCCACTTT	CASSRAGQRGSPLHF
.	TRBV27	13	TRBJ2-5	once	TGTGCCAGCAGGTCTACTAGAAAATGGACCCAGTACTTC	CASRSTRKWTQYF
.	TRBV28	13	TRBJ2-5	few	TGTGCCAGCAGTTTGGCAGGGTGGGAGACCCAGTACTTC	CASSLAGWETQYF
.	TRBV6-5	13	TRBJ1-1	medium-sized	TGTGCCAGCCGCGGGGTGGGGAACACTGAAGCTTTCTTT	CASRGVGNTEAFF
TRBD1	TRBV5-6	13	TRBJ1-1	.	TGTGCCAGCAGCTGGGACAGAGACACTGAAGCTTTCTTT	CASSWDRDTEAFF
TRBD1	TRBV18	18	TRBJ2-3	.	TGTGCCAGCTCATCGTTGTTTCGACAGGGGGATGAAGCAGATACGCAGTATTTT	CASSSLFRQGDEADTQYF
TRBD2	TRBV30	11	TRBJ2-5	.	TGTGCCTGGAGTCACGGGGGGGTTGTGTACTTC	CAWSHGGVVYF
.	TRBV10-2	11	TRBJ1-2	.	TGCGCCAGCACCGAGGGATATGGCTACACCTTC	CASTEGYGYTF
TRBD1	TRBV6-1	13	TRBJ1-1	.	TGTGCCAGCAGTGGAACAGGGGACACTGAAGCTTTCTTT	CASSGTGDTEAFF
TRBD1	TRBV9	15	TRBJ2-5	.	TGTGCCAGCAGCGTAGTGGGACAGGGGCAAGAGACCCAGTACTTC	CASSVVGQGQETQYF
.	TRBV2	17	TRBJ1-3	.	TGTGCCAGCACCCCTTCTTTGGACGGGATCTCTGGAAACACCATATATTTT	CASTPSLDGISGNTIYF
TRBD1	TRBV13	15	TRBJ1-1	.	TGTGCCAGCAGCGATAAACGGGACAGTAGAGGTGAAGCTTTCTTT	CASSDKRDSRGEAFF
.	TRBV6-1	15	TRBJ2-6	.	TGTGCCAGCAGTGAAAGGAGGGCTGGGGCCAACGTCCTGACTTTC	CASSERRAGANVLTF
TRBD2	TRBV5-5	14	TRBJ2-7	.	TGTGCCAGCAGCTTTAGCGGGGGAGCCTACGAGCAGTACTTC	CASSFSGGAYEQYF
TRBD2	TRBV2	14	TRBJ2-1	.	TGTGCCAGCAGTGTGCAGCGGGGAATCAATGAGCAGTTCTTC	CASSVQRGINEQFF
TRBD1	TRBV10-3	13	TRBJ2-7	.	TGTGCCATCAGAAATTCACAGGGGAACGAGCAGTACTTC	CAIRNSQGNEQYF
TRBD1	TRBV30	15	TRBJ2-1	.	TGTGCCTGGAGTGGACGCCGGGACAGGGGGTTTGAGCAGTTCTTC	CAWSGRRDRGFEQFF
.	TRBV7-9	14	TRBJ2-2	once	TGTGCCAGCAGCTCCGGTTTTTACACCGGGGAGCTGTTTTTT	CASSSGFYTGELFF
.	TRBV27	13	TRBJ1-4	.	TGTGCCAGCAGTTTATCCTCTAATGAAAAACTGTTTTTT	CASSLSSNEKLFF
.	TRBV11-1	14	TRBJ2-7	few	TGTGCCAGCAGCTTGCGCGGGACAGACTACGAGCAGTACTTC	CASSLRGTDYEQYF
.	TRBV15	14	TRBJ1-1	.	TGTGCCACCAGCCTCGGGTTCGTGAACACTGAAGCTTTCTTT	CATSLGFVNTEAFF
TRBD2	TRBV5-4	16	TRBJ2-1	.	TGTGCCAGCAGCTTGGCCAGCGGGGGCTCCTACAATGAGCAGTTCTTC	CASSLASGGSYNEQFF
TRBD2	TRBV5-4	17	TRBJ2-5	few	TGTGCCAGCAGCTCCCGGAGGGCTAGCGGGGACCAAGAGACCCAGTACTTC	CASSSRRASGDQETQYF
TRBD2	TRBV5-1	19	TRBJ2-3	.	TGCGCCAGCAGCTCCAGGGGGGGACTAGCGGGGGTGGGCGCAGATACGCAGTATTTT	CASSSRGGLAGVGADTQYF
TRBD1	TRBV18	16	TRBJ1-5	.	TGTGCCAGCTCACCTAGGACAGGGGGCGCGGATCAGCCCCAGCATTTT	CASSPRTGGADQPQHF
TRBD1	TRBV10-2	13	TRBJ2-2	.	TGCGCCAGCAGGGGACAGGGTGCCGGGGAGCTGTTTTTT	CASRGQGAGELFF
TRBD2	TRBV19	15	TRBJ2-1	.	TGTGCCAGTAGTATAGTAGCGGGGGCCTACAATGAGCAGTTCTTC	CASSIVAGAYNEQFF
.	TRBV21-1	16	TRBJ1-1	.	TGTGCCAGCAGTCCATTCTTAGACACAATTCGCACTGAAGCTTTCTTT	CASSPFLDTIRTEAFF
.	TRBV2	14	TRBJ1-2	once	TGTGCCAGCAGTGAAAGAGGTCAGAACTATGGCTACACCTTC	CASSERGQNYGYTF
.	TRBV7-2	14	TRBJ1-1	few	TGTGCCAGCAGCTTACGGAGCATGAACACTGAAGCTTTCTTT	CASSLRSMNTEAFF
.	TRBV6-1	16	TRBJ1-5	once	TGTGCCAGCAGTGAAGCCGCATGGGGGGGCAATCAGCCCCAGCATTTT	CASSEAAWGGNQPQHF
.	TRBV27	15	TRBJ1-6	.	TGTGCCAGCAGTCTAGCCCGGACGGTCAATTCACCCCTCCACTTT	CASSLARTVNSPLHF
.	TRBV30	15	TRBJ1-2	.	TGTGCCTGGAGACATGGGGGGGGATCTAACTATGGCTACACCTTC	CAWRHGGGSNYGYTF
.	TRBV20-1	10	TRBJ2-3	few	TGCAGTGCTGTGGAGGATACGCAGTATTTT	CSAVEDTQYF